This T cell receptor beta chain was observed in a study of OX40 agonist ivuxolimab in advanced cancers. The wider study: Ivuxolimab, an agonistic anti-OX40 (CD134) antibody, was given to patients. Overall study results and limits: More expanded clones were seen, on average, in CD8+ T cells than in CD4+.

The ends were cut back, 2 bases at V and 5 bases at J, with 10 bases in the middle. Germline loops: CDR1 SGHRS, CDR2 YFSETQ. This CDR3 region has 14 residues. Sequencing was performed with immunoSEQ multiplex PCR; in TCRdb, only in-frame clones are kept and a portion is missing. This table holds over 80,000 clones, approximately 86% found once. Samples were taken at baseline and on day 1 of cycles 4 and 7. With respect to this clone: Antigen unknown.

Sequencing used CD4+ or CD8+ T cells sorted from blood, obtained in a trial of the OX40 agonist ivuxolimab. This receptor was taken from an adult with an advanced solid tumor such as melanoma, head and neck, liver or kidney cancer. V is TRBV5-1 and J is TRBJ2-2; a possible D gene is TRBD2 (5 bases). CDR3 amino acids: CASSFDLATGELFF. CDR3 bases: TGCGCCAGCAGCTTTGACTTAGCGACCGGGGAGCTGTTTTTT.